This entry describes one T cell receptor (beta chain). The CDR3 is 13 residues long. In germline, CDR1 is SGHAT, CDR2 FQNNGV. V was cut by 0 bases and J by 1 base, with 4 bases left in between. The data were obtained in a study of T cells in Graves' hyperthyroidism and ophthalmopathy. Study-level information: At the time of initial diagnosis and before any treatment, peripheral blood was collected.

RNA transcripts served as the template for amplifying TCR beta CDR3 regions. Primed by the HTBI set, a first-round RT-PCR was run on the TCR CDR3. TCRdb reprocessed the multiplex PCR reads via MiXCR and lists one record per CDR3 protein. The sample carries about 200,000 distinct CDR3 sequences, less than 20% recorded once. This chain connects TRBV11-2 to TRBJ2-7, with D hard to call. Input material: blood. This clonotype originated in a woman aged 45-59 years with Graves' hyperthyroidism. DNA for the CDR3: TGTGCCAGCAGCTTAGAACCGTCCTACGAGCAGTACTTC. Protein sequence: CASSLEPSYEQYF.